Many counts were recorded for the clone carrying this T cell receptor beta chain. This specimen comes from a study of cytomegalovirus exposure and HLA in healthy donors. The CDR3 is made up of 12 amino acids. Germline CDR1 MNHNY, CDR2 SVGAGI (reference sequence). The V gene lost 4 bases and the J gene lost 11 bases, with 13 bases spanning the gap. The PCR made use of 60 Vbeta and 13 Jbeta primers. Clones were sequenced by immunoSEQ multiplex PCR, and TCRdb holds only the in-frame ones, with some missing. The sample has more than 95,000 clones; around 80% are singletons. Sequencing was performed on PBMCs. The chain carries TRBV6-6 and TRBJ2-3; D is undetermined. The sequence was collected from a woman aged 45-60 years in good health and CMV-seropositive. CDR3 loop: CASSLEYEVQYF. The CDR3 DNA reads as TGTGCCAGCAGTTTAGAATACGAGGTGCAGTATTTT.